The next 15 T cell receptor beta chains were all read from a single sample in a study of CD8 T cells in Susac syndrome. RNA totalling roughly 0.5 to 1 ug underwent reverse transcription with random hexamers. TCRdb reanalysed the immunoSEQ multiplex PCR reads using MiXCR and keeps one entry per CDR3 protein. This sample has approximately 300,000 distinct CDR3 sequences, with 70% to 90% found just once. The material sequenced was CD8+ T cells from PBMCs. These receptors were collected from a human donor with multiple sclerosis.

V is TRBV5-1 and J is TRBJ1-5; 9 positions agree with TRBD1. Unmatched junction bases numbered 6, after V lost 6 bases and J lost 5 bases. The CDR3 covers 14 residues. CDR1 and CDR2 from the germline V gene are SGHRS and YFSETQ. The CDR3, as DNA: TGCGCCAGCACAAAATGGACAGGGGATCAGCCCCAGCATTTT. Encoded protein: CASTKWTGDQPQHF.

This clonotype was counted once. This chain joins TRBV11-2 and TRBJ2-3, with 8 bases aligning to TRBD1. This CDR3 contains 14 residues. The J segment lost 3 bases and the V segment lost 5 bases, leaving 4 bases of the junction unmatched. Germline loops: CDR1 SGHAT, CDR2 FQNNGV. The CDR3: CASSRTGYTDTQYF. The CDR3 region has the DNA TGTGCCAGCAGCAGGACAGGGTATACAGATACGCAGTATTTT.

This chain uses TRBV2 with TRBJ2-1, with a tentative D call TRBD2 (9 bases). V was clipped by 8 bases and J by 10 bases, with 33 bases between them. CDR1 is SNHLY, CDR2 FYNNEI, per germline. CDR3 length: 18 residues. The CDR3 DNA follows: TGTGCCAGCGGGCGGACAGGGTCTTTGGGGCGGGAGGGCCACGAGCAGTTCTTC. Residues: CASGRTGSLGREGHEQFF.

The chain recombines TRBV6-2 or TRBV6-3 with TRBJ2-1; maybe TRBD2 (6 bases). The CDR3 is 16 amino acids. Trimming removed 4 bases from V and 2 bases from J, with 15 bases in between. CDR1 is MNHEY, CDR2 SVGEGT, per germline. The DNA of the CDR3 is TGTGCCAGCAGTTGGTCCTCCGGGAGCCCCTACAATGAGCAGTTCTTC. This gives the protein CASSWSSGSPYNEQFF.

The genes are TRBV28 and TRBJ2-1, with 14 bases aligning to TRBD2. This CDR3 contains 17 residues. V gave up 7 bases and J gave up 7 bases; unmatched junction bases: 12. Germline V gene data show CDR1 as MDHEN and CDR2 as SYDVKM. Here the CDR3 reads CASNFPKTSGRGNEQFF. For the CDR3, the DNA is TGTGCCAGCAATTTTCCCAAGACTAGCGGGAGGGGAAATGAGCAGTTCTTC.

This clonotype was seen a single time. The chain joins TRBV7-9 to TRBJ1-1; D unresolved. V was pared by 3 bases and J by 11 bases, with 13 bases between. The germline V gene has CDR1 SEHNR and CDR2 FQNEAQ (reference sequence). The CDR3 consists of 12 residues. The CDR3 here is CASSFSGPWAFF. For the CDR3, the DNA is TGTGCCAGCAGCTTTTCCGGGCCGTGGGCTTTCTTT.

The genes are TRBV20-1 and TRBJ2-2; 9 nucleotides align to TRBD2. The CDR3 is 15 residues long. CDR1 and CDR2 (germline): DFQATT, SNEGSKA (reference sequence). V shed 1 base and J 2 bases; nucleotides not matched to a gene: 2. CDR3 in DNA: TGCAGTGCTAGAGCTAGCGGGGCTAACACCGGGGAGCTGTTTTTT. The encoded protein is CSARASGANTGELFF.

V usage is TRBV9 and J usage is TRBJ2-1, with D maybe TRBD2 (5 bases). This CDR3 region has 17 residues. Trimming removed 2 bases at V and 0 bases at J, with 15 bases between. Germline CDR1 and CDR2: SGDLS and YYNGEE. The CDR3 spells CASSVDLDLASYNEQFF. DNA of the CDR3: TGTGCCAGCAGCGTGGACTTGGATCTCGCCTCCTACAATGAGCAGTTCTTC.

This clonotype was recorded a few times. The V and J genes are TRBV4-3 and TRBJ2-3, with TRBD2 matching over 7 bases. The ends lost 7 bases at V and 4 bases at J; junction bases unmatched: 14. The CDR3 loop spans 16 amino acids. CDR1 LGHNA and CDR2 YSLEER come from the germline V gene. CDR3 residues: CASTPIASGTADTQYF. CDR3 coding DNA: TGCGCCAGCACCCCGATAGCCAGCGGGACGGCAGATACGCAGTATTTT.

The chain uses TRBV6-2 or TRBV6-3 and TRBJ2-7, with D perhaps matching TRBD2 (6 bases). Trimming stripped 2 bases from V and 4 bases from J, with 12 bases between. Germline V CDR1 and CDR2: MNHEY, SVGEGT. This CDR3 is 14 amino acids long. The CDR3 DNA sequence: TGTGCCAGCAGTTACGCGGGAAATACGTACGAGCAGTACTTC. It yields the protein CASSYAGNTYEQYF.

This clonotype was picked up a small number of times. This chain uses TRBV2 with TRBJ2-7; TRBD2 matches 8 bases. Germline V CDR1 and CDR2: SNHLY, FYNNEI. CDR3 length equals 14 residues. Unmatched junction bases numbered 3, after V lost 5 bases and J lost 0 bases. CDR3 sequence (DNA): TGTGCCAGCAGTCCCGGGACTAGCTCCTACGAGCAGTACTTC. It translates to CASSPGTSSYEQYF. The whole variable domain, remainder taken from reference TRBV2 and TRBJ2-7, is EPEVTQTPSHQVTQMGQEVILRCVPISNHLYFYWYRQILGQKVEFLVSFYNNEISEKSEIFDDQFSVERPDGSNFTLKIRSTKLEDSAMYFCASSPGTSSYEQYFGPGTRLTVT.

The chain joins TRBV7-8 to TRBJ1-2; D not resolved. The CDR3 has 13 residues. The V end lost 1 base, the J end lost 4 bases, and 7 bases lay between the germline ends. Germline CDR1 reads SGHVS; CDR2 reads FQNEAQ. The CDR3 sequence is CASSLGAGYGYTF. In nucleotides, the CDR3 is TGTGCCAGCAGCTTAGGAGCGGGCTATGGCTACACCTTC.

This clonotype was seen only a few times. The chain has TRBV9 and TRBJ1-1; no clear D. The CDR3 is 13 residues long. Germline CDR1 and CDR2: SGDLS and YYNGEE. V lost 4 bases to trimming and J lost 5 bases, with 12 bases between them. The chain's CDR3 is CASSSAGDTEAFF. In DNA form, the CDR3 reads TGTGCCAGCAGCTCTGCCGGCGATACTGAAGCTTTCTTT.

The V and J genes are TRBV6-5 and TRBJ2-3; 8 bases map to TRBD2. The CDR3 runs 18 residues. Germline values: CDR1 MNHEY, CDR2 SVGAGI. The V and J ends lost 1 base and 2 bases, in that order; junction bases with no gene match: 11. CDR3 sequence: CASSYYQPGLENTDTQYF. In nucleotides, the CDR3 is TGTGCCAGCAGTTACTATCAACCGGGACTAGAAAACACAGATACGCAGTATTTT.

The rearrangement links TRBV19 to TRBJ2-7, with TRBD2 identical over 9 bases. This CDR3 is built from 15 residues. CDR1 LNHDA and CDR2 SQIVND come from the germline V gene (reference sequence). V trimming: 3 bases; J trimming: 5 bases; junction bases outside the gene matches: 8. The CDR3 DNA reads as TGTGCCAGTAGTATGTTTAGCGGGAGAAGCCACGAGCAGTACTTC. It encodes CASSMFSGRSHEQYF.